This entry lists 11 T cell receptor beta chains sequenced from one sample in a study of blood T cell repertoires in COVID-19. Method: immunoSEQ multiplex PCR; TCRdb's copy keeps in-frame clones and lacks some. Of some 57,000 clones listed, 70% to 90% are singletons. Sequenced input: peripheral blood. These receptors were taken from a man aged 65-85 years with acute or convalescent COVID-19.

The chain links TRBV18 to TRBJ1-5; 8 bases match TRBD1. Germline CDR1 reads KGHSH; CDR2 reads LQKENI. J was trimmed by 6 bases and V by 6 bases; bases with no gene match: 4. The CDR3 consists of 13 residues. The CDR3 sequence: CASSQGAVQPQHF. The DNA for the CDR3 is TGTGCCAGCTCCCAGGGGGCGGTTCAGCCCCAGCATTTT.

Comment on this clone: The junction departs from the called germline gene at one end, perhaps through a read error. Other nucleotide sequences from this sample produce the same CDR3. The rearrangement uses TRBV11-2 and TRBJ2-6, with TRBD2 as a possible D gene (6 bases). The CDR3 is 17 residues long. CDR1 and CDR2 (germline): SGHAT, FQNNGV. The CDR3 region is CASSLNMAGYGANVLTF. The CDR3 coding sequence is TGTGCCAGCAGCTTAAATATGGCGGGATATGGGGCCAACGTCTTGACTTTC.

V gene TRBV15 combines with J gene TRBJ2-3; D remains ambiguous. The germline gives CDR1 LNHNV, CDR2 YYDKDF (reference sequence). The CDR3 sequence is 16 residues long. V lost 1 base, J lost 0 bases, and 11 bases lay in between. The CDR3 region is CATSRAGAVSTDTQYF. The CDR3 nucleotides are TGTGCCACCAGCAGAGCCGGCGCGGTCAGCACAGATACGCAGTATTTT.

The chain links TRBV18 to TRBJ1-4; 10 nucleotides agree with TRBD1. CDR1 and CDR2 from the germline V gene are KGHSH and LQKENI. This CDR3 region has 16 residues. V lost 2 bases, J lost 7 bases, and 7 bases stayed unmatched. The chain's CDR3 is CASSPGTGEESEKLFF. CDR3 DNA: TGTGCCAGCTCACCAGGGACAGGGGAGGAGAGTGAAAAACTGTTTTTT.

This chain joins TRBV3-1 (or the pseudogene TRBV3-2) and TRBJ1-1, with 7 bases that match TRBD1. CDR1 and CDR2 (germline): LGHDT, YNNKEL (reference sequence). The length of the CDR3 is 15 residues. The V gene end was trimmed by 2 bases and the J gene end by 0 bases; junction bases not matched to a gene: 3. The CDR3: CASSQRGLMNTEAFF. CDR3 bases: TGTGCCAGCAGCCAAAGGGGGCTCATGAACACTGAAGCTTTCTTT.

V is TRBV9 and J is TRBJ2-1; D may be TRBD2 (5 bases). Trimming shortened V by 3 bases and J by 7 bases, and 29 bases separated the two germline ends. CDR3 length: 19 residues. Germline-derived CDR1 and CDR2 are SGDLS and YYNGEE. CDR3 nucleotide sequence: TGTGCCAGCAGCGGAGGTGCCCATTTGGGAGTTTATTGGCAGAATGAGCAGTTCTTC. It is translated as CASSGGAHLGVYWQNEQFF.

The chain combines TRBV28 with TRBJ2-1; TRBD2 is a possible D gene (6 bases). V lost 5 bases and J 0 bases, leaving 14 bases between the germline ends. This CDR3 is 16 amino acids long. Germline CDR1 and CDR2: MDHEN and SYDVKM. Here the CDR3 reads CASSPGGVSSYNEQFF. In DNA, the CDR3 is TGTGCCAGCAGTCCCGGCGGGGTGAGCTCCTACAATGAGCAGTTCTTC.

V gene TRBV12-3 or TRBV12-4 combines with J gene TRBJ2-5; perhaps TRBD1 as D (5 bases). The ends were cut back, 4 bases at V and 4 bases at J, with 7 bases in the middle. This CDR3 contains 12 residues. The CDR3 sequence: CASSSQGETQYF. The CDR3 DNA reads TGTGCCAGCAGTTCGCAGGGAGAGACCCAGTACTTC.

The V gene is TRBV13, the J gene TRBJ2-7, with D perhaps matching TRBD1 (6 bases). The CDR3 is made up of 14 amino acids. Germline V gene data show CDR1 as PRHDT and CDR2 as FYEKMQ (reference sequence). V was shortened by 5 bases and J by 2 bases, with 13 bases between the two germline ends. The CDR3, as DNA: TGTGCCAGCAGCGCCAGACAGGCTCCCTACGAGCAGTACTTC. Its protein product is CASSARQAPYEQYF.

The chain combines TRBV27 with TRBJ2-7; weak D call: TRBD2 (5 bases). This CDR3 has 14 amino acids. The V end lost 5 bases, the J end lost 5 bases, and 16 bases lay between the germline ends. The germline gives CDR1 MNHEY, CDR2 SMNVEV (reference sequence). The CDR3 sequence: CASSRTDAGDEQYF. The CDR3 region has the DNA TGTGCCAGCAGTCGGACTGACGCTGGGGACGAGCAGTACTTC.

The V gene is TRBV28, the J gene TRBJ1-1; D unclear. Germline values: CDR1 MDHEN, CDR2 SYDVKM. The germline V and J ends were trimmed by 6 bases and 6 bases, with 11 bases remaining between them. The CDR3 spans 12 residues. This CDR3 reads CASRPTRAEAFF. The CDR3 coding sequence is TGTGCCAGCAGACCAACGAGGGCTGAAGCTTTCTTT.